This T cell receptor (beta chain) came from a study of blood T cell repertoires in COVID-19. The germline gives CDR1 SGHVS, CDR2 FQNEAQ. Trimming shortened V by 4 bases and J by 4 bases, and 10 bases separated the two germline ends. This CDR3 contains 13 residues. Individuals drawn from around 25 US areas were about 18 to 95 years old. Here immunoSEQ multiplex PCR was the method, and the copy in TCRdb shows in-frame clones only, minus some. The sample shows around 250,000 clones, approximately 85% of them seen only once. This chain links TRBV7-8 with TRBJ1-2, with D possibly TRBD1 on 6 matching bases. The receptor was isolated from a woman aged 45-59 years with acute COVID-19. Sequencing was carried out using PBMCs or T cells enriched from blood (not recorded which). CDR3 in amino acids: CASSSTGLYGYTF. CDR3 in DNA: TGTGCCAGCAGCTCCACAGGGCTCTATGGCTACACCTTC.